The present entry profiles one T cell receptor (beta chain) with its context. The tumor samples were collected prior to definitive surgery or chemotherapy. The sample originates from a study of high-grade serous ovarian cancer treatment subgroups. As for the study in general: Each sample yielded on average about 7,000 unique TCR beta rearrangements from some 14,000 reads.

Libraries were prepared by immunoSEQ multiplex PCR; TCRdb keeps only in-frame clonotypes and omits some of them. The sample has 10,000 to 15,000 clones, 88% seen once. CDR3 length: 17 amino acids. J gave up 3 bases and V 4 bases, and 7 bases lay outside the gene matches. Germline CDR1 ENHRY, CDR2 SYGVKD. Sequencing used tumor tissue. The TCR comes from a human donor with high-grade serous ovarian cancer. The chain carries TRBV10-3 and TRBJ2-3, with TRBD2 matching over 13 bases. The CDR3 loop reads CAISGTSGSNSTDTQYF. For the CDR3, the DNA is TGTGCCATCAGTGGGACTAGCGGGAGTAATTCGACAGATACGCAGTATTTT.